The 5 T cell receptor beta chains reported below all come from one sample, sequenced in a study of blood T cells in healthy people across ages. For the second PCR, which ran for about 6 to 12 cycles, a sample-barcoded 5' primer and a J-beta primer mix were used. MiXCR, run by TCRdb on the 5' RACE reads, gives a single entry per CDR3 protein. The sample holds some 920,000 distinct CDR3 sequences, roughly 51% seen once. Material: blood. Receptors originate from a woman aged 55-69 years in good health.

The DNA for the CDR3 is TGTGCCATCAGTGGCCTCGTCCGCGGGAGTGTGAATGAGCAGTTCTTC. This encodes CAISGLVRGSVNEQFF. This rearrangement joins TRBV10-3 to TRBJ2-1; TRBD2 agrees at 7 bases. Germline V gene sequence: CDR1 ENHRY, CDR2 SYGVKD. This CDR3 contains 16 residues. Losses at the gene ends were 4 bases for V and 7 bases for J; bases not matched to a gene: 13.

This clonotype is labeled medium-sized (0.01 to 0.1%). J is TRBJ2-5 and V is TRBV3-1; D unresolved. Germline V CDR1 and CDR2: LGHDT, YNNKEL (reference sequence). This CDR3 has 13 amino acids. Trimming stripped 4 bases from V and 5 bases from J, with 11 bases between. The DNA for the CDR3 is TGTGCCAGCAGCCGGGTCTCCTGGGAGACCCAGTACTTC. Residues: CASSRVSWETQYF.

The CDR3 coding sequence is TGTGCCAGCAGCGGGCGAGGGGCGTGGTCTGGGGCCAACGTCCTGACTTTC. Translating gives CASSGRGAWSGANVLTF. The V and J genes are TRBV7-2 and TRBJ2-6; D assignment may be TRBD1 or TRBD2 (5 bases each). With 5 bases removed from V and 1 base from J, the gap between germline ends came to 15 bases. This CDR3 contains 17 residues. Looked up from germline, CDR1 is SGHTA and CDR2 is FQGNSA.

CDR3 sequence (DNA): TGTGCCAGCTCGAGACAGGGGGCGCTCGGAGGCTACACCTTC. Its protein is CASSRQGALGGYTF. The chain has TRBV18 and TRBJ1-2; 10 bases are shared with TRBD1. With 6 bases clipped from V and 8 bases from J, the junction kept 9 bases outside the gene matches. This CDR3 has 14 amino acids. The germline CDR1 and CDR2 sequences are KGHSH and LQKENI.

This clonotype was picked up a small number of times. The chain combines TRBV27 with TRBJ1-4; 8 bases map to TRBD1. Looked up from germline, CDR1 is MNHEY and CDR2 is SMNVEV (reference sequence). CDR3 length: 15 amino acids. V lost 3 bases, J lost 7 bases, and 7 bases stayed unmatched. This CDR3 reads CASSLTGVRGEKLFF. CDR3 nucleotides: TGTGCCAGCAGTTTGACAGGGGTTCGGGGTGAAAAACTGTTTTTT.